The 4 T cell receptor beta chains below all came from one sample that was sequenced in a study of human T cells and chemical hapten exposure. Time point: pre-sensitization, week 0. Regarding treatment: therapeutic diphenylcyclopropenone sensitization with weekly scalp DPC. TCRdb re-derived calls from the RACE reads in MiXCR, one entry per CDR3 protein. The sample lists 240,000 or so distinct CDR3 sequences, around 9.3% occurring once. Sequencing was performed on whole blood, taken in connection with sensitization to the hapten diphenylcyclopropenone (DPC). These TCRs come from a woman between 35 and 50 years old with alopecia areata. Some clones in this sample may be carry-over from other donors' samples.

The genes are TRBV10-3 and TRBJ2-7; 7 bases agree with TRBD1. The CDR3 totals 13 residues. The ends lost 5 bases at V and 2 bases at J; junction bases unmatched: 3. Germline V CDR1 and CDR2: ENHRY, SYGVKD. The CDR3 region is CAISRQGTYEQYF. The CDR3 DNA reads TGTGCCATCAGTAGACAGGGAACCTACGAGCAGTACTTC.

This clonotype was seen at least ten times. The chain combines TRBV20-1 with TRBJ2-5; D is possibly TRBD2 (6 bases). V shed 1 base and J shed 5 bases, with 14 bases lying between them. Germline CDR1 reads DFQATT; CDR2 reads SNEGSKA (reference sequence). CDR3 length equals 14 residues. The CDR3 nucleotides are TGCAGTGCTAGAGTGTTATCGGGGGACGAGACCCAGTACTTC. It codes for CSARVLSGDETQYF.

This chain's CDR3 is CASSLQQLGNQPQHF. DNA for the CDR3: TGTGCCAGCAGTCTACAACAGTTGGGCAATCAGCCCCAGCATTTT. The chain combines TRBV6-6 with TRBJ1-5; no definite D call. V lost 5 bases and J lost 2, with 13 bases in between. Looked up from germline, CDR1 is MNHNY and CDR2 is SVGAGI (reference sequence). The CDR3 extends over 15 amino acids.

The chain uses TRBV5-1 and TRBJ1-4; 7 bases line up with TRBD1. The junction had 10 bases not matched to a gene; V was cut back by 5 bases and J by 3 bases. The CDR3 extends over 16 amino acids. Germline V gives CDR1 SGHRS, CDR2 YFSETQ. The CDR3 is CASSLLPGTANEKLFF. The DNA for the CDR3 is TGCGCCAGCAGTCTGCTCCCCGGGACAGCTAATGAAAAACTGTTTTTT.